The clone carrying this T cell receptor beta chain appeared once. Its antigen is currently unknown. Researchers ran the PCR with 60 Vbeta and 13 Jbeta primers. This table comes from immunoSEQ multiplex PCR, and its TCRdb copy is limited to in-frame clones, with some not included. The sample contains some 150,000 clones, about 70% of which appear only once. With 4 bases removed from V and 1 base from J, the gap between germline ends came to 17 bases. The length of the CDR3 is 16 residues. The germline V gene has CDR1 SGHTA and CDR2 FQGTGA. The data were obtained in a study of cytomegalovirus exposure and HLA in healthy donors. Study conclusions and caveats: Reported findings show TCR beta sequences accurately forecast HLA-A and HLA-B alleles in most subjects. The study flagged some 180 TCR beta chains as cytomegalovirus-associated. Sequencing depth across donors, presence/absence analyses assumed, was roughly uniform.

Though nominally healthy at sampling, donors likely had unrecorded immune exposures. The rearrangement joins TRBV7-3 to TRBJ2-7; D may be TRBD2 (6 bases). This TCR came from a woman in her forties in good health and CMV-seronegative. The specimen sequenced was PBMCs. CDR3 DNA sequence: TGTGCCAGCAGCTCCCCGGGCGGGGCCCTTTCCTACGAGCAGTACTTC. Its translation is CASSSPGGALSYEQYF.